The rows below give T cell receptor beta chains drawn from one sample of a study of cytomegalovirus exposure and HLA in healthy donors. TCRdb keeps only in-frame clones here, not all; method: immunoSEQ multiplex PCR. The data hold 150,000 to 200,000 clones, with 84% observed a single time. The sample comprised PBMCs. These TCRs come from a man between 18 and 35 years old in good health and CMV-seropositive. CDR3s include the opening cysteine and the closing phenylalanine or tryptophan. Fields, in order: J gene, clone size, V gene, D gene, CDR3 protein, CDR3 DNA. D genes are given only for firm matches. The size entry is marked missing in some rows and otherwise reads once, few, many or a size class.

J gene: TRBJ1-2; clone size: .; V gene: TRBV27; D gene: .; CDR3 protein: CASSTMGLSNYGYTF; CDR3 DNA: TGTGCCAGCAGTACGATGGGGCTATCCAACTATGGCTACACCTTC
J gene: TRBJ2-1; clone size: .; V gene: TRBV11-2; D gene: TRBD2; CDR3 protein: CASSTGGERERDEQFF; CDR3 DNA: TGTGCCAGCAGCACGGGCGGGGAGCGGGAGCGGGATGAGCAGTTCTTC
J gene: TRBJ2-3; clone size: .; V gene: TRBV2; D gene: .; CDR3 protein: CASTPLSGRTDTQYF; CDR3 DNA: TGTGCCAGCACCCCCCTGAGCGGCCGCACAGATACGCAGTATTTT
J gene: TRBJ1-2; clone size: few; V gene: TRBV6-1; D gene: .; CDR3 protein: CASSDGGVRIGYTF; CDR3 DNA: TGTGCCAGCAGTGATGGGGGGGTCCGTATTGGCTACACCTTC
J gene: TRBJ2-7; clone size: few; V gene: TRBV6-5; D gene: TRBD2; CDR3 protein: CASSPASSGTYEQYF; CDR3 DNA: TGTGCCAGCAGCCCCGCGTCAAGCGGGACCTACGAGCAGTACTTC
J gene: TRBJ2-3; clone size: .; V gene: TRBV5-1; D gene: TRBD2; CDR3 protein: CASSPKREGYGDTQYF; CDR3 DNA: TGCGCCAGCAGCCCTAAGCGGGAGGGGTATGGAGATACGCAGTATTTT
J gene: TRBJ2-7; clone size: .; V gene: TRBV28; D gene: .; CDR3 protein: CASRPLQNSYEQYF; CDR3 DNA: TGTGCCAGCAGACCTCTACAGAACTCCTACGAGCAGTACTTC
J gene: TRBJ2-7; clone size: .; V gene: TRBV28; D gene: TRBD1; CDR3 protein: CASSPPGQGLITPTFYEQYF; CDR3 DNA: TGTGCCAGCAGCCCCCCCGGACAGGGCCTGATCACCCCGACATTCTACGAGCAGTACTTC
J gene: TRBJ1-3; clone size: .; V gene: TRBV5-1; D gene: TRBD1; CDR3 protein: CASSLEGAHTIYF; CDR3 DNA: TGCGCCAGCAGCTTGGAGGGGGCCCACACCATATATTTT
J gene: TRBJ2-7; clone size: once; V gene: TRBV7-2; D gene: TRBD1; CDR3 protein: CASSSSAGTGHEQYF; CDR3 DNA: TGTGCCAGCAGCTCCTCTGCAGGGACAGGGCACGAGCAGTACTTC
J gene: TRBJ2-3; clone size: .; V gene: TRBV11-2; D gene: .; CDR3 protein: CASSSMGGSTDTQYF; CDR3 DNA: TGTGCCAGCAGCTCCATGGGGGGTAGCACAGATACGCAGTATTTT
J gene: TRBJ1-3; clone size: .; V gene: TRBV9; D gene: .; CDR3 protein: CASSRTAQTRGNTIYF; CDR3 DNA: TGTGCCAGCAGCAGGACAGCCCAGACACGCGGAAACACCATATATTTT
J gene: TRBJ2-7; clone size: .; V gene: TRBV6-5; D gene: .; CDR3 protein: CASSYSGLNSYEQYF; CDR3 DNA: TGTGCCAGCAGTTACTCTGGACTTAACTCCTACGAGCAGTACTTC
J gene: TRBJ2-6; clone size: .; V gene: TRBV5-6; D gene: .; CDR3 protein: CASSRGGANVLTF; CDR3 DNA: TGTGCCAGCAGCCGTGGCGGGGCCAACGTCCTGACTTTC
J gene: TRBJ2-5; clone size: once; V gene: TRBV9; D gene: TRBD2; CDR3 protein: CASSGTGGWETQYF; CDR3 DNA: TGTGCCAGCAGCGGAACGGGGGGTTGGGAGACCCAGTACTTC
J gene: TRBJ2-1; clone size: .; V gene: TRBV9; D gene: .; CDR3 protein: CASSVETSPYNEQFF; CDR3 DNA: TGTGCCAGCAGCGTAGAGACTAGTCCCTACAATGAGCAGTTCTTC
J gene: TRBJ2-2; clone size: .; V gene: TRBV2; D gene: TRBD1; CDR3 protein: CASSPNPDRGGELFF; CDR3 DNA: TGTGCCAGCAGTCCCAACCCCGACAGGGGCGGGGAGCTGTTTTTT
J gene: TRBJ2-2; clone size: .; V gene: TRBV27; D gene: .; CDR3 protein: CASSWQGITGELFF; CDR3 DNA: TGTGCCAGCAGTTGGCAGGGTATTACCGGGGAGCTGTTTTTT
J gene: TRBJ2-5; clone size: once; V gene: TRBV7-2; D gene: TRBD2; CDR3 protein: CASSGRGRAGVETQYF; CDR3 DNA: TGTGCCAGCAGCGGCCGGGGGAGAGCGGGAGTCGAGACCCAGTACTTC
J gene: TRBJ2-7; clone size: .; V gene: TRBV28; D gene: TRBD2; CDR3 protein: CASSLVSSGPYEQYF; CDR3 DNA: TGTGCCAGCAGTTTAGTCTCTAGCGGTCCCTACGAGCAGTACTTC
J gene: TRBJ2-7; clone size: few; V gene: TRBV4-3; D gene: TRBD2; CDR3 protein: CASSQGLAGFSYEQYF; CDR3 DNA: TGCGCCAGCAGCCAAGGGCTAGCGGGTTTTTCCTACGAGCAGTACTTC
J gene: TRBJ1-5; clone size: .; V gene: TRBV5-6; D gene: .; CDR3 protein: CASSLGWGVGQPQHF; CDR3 DNA: TGTGCCAGCAGCTTGGGTTGGGGGGTAGGCCAGCCCCAGCATTTT
J gene: TRBJ2-7; clone size: .; V gene: TRBV6-5; D gene: TRBD2; CDR3 protein: CASSYSGLAGDEQYF; CDR3 DNA: TGTGCCAGCAGTTACTCGGGACTAGCGGGAGACGAGCAGTACTTC
J gene: TRBJ2-7; clone size: .; V gene: TRBV9; D gene: TRBD2; CDR3 protein: CASSVGGSGYEQYF; CDR3 DNA: TGTGCCAGCAGCGTAGGCGGGAGTGGCTACGAGCAGTACTTC
J gene: TRBJ2-7; clone size: .; V gene: TRBV29-1; D gene: TRBD1; CDR3 protein: CSGTVTGGYEQYF; CDR3 DNA: TGCAGCGGAACAGTGACAGGGGGCTACGAGCAGTACTTC
J gene: TRBJ2-6; clone size: .; V gene: TRBV5-1; D gene: .; CDR3 protein: CASSLAGAAGANVLTF; CDR3 DNA: TGCGCCAGCAGCTTGGCAGGGGCGGCTGGGGCCAACGTCCTGACTTTC
J gene: TRBJ1-5; clone size: .; V gene: TRBV7-9; D gene: .; CDR3 protein: CASSLVGVGNQPQHF; CDR3 DNA: TGTGCCAGCAGCTTAGTAGGGGTAGGGAATCAGCCCCAGCATTTT